These 26 T cell receptor beta chains were sequenced from one sample in a study of brain T cells in children with intractable seizures. Data came from immunoSEQ multiplex PCR; TCRdb stores just in-frame clones and leaves some out. The sample records hundreds of thousands of clones, 85% to 95% being singletons. Time point denoted: blood from clinic visit 5 months post-surgery; TSC patient then seizure free. This specimen consisted of peripheral blood, obtained 4 to 6 months after surgery. These receptors were collected from a boy under two years old with tuberous sclerosis and intractable seizures.

The chain uses TRBV7-9 and TRBJ1-2; D perhaps matches TRBD1 (5 bases). CDR3 size: 15 residues. V was cut by 4 bases and J by 7 bases, with 19 bases left in between. CDR1 is SEHNR and CDR2 is FQNEAQ in the germline V gene (reference sequence). DNA for the CDR3: TGTGCCAGCAGCTATGAAGACAGCAGCAGCGGTGGCTACACCTTC. It yields the protein CASSYEDSSSGGYTF.

This chain links TRBV6-2 or TRBV6-3 with TRBJ1-2; TRBD1 is a possible D gene (6 bases). V was clipped by 2 bases and J by 8 bases, with 6 bases between them. The CDR3 covers 11 residues. Looked up from germline, CDR1 is MNHEY and CDR2 is SVGEGT. The CDR3 DNA reads TGTGCCAGCAGTTACGGGGGCGGCTACACCTTC. It yields the protein CASSYGGGYTF.

The chain employs TRBV7-9 and TRBJ1-6; D is ambiguous. V was pared by 1 base and J by 7 bases, with 8 bases between. CDR1 is SEHNR, CDR2 FQNEAQ, per germline (reference sequence). The CDR3 has 14 amino acids. This CDR3 reads CASSLGAPNSPLHF. CDR3 sequence (DNA): TGTGCCAGCAGCTTAGGGGCCCCAAATTCACCCCTCCACTTT.

The chain combines TRBV7-2 with TRBJ1-4; D is uncertain. V was clipped by 5 bases and J by 5 bases, with 12 bases between them. Germline CDR1 SGHTA, CDR2 FQGNSA. The CDR3 contains 14 residues. CDR3 bases: TGTGCCAGCAGCCGCTCTAACTTAAATGAAAAACTGTTTTTT. Amino acid sequence: CASSRSNLNEKLFF.

This rearrangement joins TRBV27 to TRBJ1-5, with unresolved D. This CDR3 has 15 amino acids. Germline-derived CDR1 and CDR2 are MNHEY and SMNVEV (reference sequence). Trimming stripped 2 bases from V and 0 bases from J, with 8 bases between. The CDR3 region is CASSLGPISNQPQHF. CDR3 DNA: TGTGCCAGCAGTTTAGGACCGATTAGCAATCAGCCCCAGCATTTT.

The chain links TRBV5-6 to TRBJ1-2; a weak D match, TRBD1 (5 bases). V lost 5 bases and J lost 8, with 19 bases in between. Germline CDR1 and CDR2: SGHDT and YYEEEE. The CDR3 has 14 residues. CDR3 in DNA: TGTGCCAGCAGTTTCCCCGGGGGTCTAGTCGGCTACACCTTC. This gives the protein CASSFPGGLVGYTF.

The chain uses TRBV6-5 and TRBJ2-1; 8 bases map to TRBD2. Per germline, CDR1 MNHEY and CDR2 SVGAGI. The CDR3 loop spans 14 amino acids. The J segment lost 2 bases and the V segment lost 6 bases, leaving 3 bases of the junction unmatched. The CDR3 bases are TGTGCCAGCAGCGGCGGGAGGACCTACAATGAGCAGTTCTTC. Translating gives CASSGGRTYNEQFF.

The V and J genes are TRBV25-1 and TRBJ1-2; no firm D call. Germline-derived CDR1 and CDR2 are MGHDK and SYGVNS. The CDR3 has 15 residues. V was trimmed by 7 bases and J by 2 bases, leaving 17 bases between them. Here the CDR3 DNA reads TGTGCCAGCACCGAAGGTTGGGGAGAGAACTATGGCTACACCTTC. Amino acids: CASTEGWGENYGYTF.

This chain uses TRBV9 with TRBJ2-3; tentative D call: TRBD2 (6 bases). The CDR3 consists of 17 residues. The V and J ends lost 0 bases and 2 bases respectively, with 16 bases between them. Germline V gene lookup returns CDR1 SGDLS and CDR2 YYNGEE. The DNA of the CDR3 is TGTGCCAGCAGCGTAGCTCCGCTAGCGCAGTTCACAGATACGCAGTATTTT. Translated, it gives CASSVAPLAQFTDTQYF.

The chain carries TRBV6-1 and TRBJ1-2; the match to TRBD1 covers 7 bases. CDR3 length equals 15 residues. Germline-derived CDR1 and CDR2 are MNHNS and SASEGT. V dropped 3 bases and J dropped 6; count of bases not matched to a gene: 10. The CDR3 loop is CASSEIRDRRDGYTF. CDR3 DNA sequence: TGTGCCAGCAGTGAGATCCGGGACAGACGGGATGGCTACACCTTC.

This chain joins TRBV19 and TRBJ1-1, with TRBD1 identical over 8 bases. CDR3 length: 16 residues. Germline V gene data show CDR1 as LNHDA and CDR2 as SQIVND (reference sequence). V was pared by 1 base and J by 3 bases, with 7 bases of the junction left unmatched. CDR3 in amino acids: CASSIGDRLGHTEAFF. The DNA of the CDR3 is TGTGCCAGTAGTATAGGGGACAGGTTGGGGCACACTGAAGCTTTCTTT.

The count of this clone is one. This chain links TRBV11-2 with TRBJ2-1; 8 bases line up with TRBD2. Germline V CDR1 and CDR2: SGHAT, FQNNGV. The ends lost 5 bases at V and 5 bases at J; junction bases unmatched: 5. This CDR3 region has 14 residues. The CDR3, as DNA: TGTGCCAGCAGCCCGGGACTAGGGGACAATGAGCAGTTCTTC. Translated, it gives CASSPGLGDNEQFF.

V is TRBV6-2 or TRBV6-3 and J is TRBJ2-2; 11 bases line up with TRBD2. CDR3 length: 16 amino acids. Germline V gene lookup returns CDR1 MNHEY and CDR2 SVGEGT. The V and J ends lost 4 bases and 6 bases, in that order; junction bases with no gene match: 7. The CDR3 bases are TGTGCCAGCAGTTCCCGACTAGCGGGGTTTCCCGGGGAGCTGTTTTTT. Translating gives CASSSRLAGFPGELFF.

CDR3 sequence reads: CASSYSIAGSNTEAFF. As DNA, the CDR3 is TGTGCCAGCAGTTACTCCATCGCAGGATCGAACACTGAAGCTTTCTTT. V and J are TRBV6-2 or TRBV6-3 and TRBJ1-1; D gene ambiguous. The CDR3 extends over 16 amino acids. CDR1 MNHEY and CDR2 SVGEGT come from the germline V gene. Trimming cost V 0 bases and J 1 base, with 12 bases left between them.

The chain uses TRBV9 and TRBJ2-1, with TRBD1 matching 7 bases. Germline V CDR1 and CDR2: SGDLS, YYNGEE. CDR3 length equals 15 residues. J lost 5 bases, V lost 0 bases, and 5 bases had no gene match. This CDR3 is CASSVGTGHNNEQFF. Written as DNA, the CDR3 is TGTGCCAGCAGCGTAGGGACAGGACATAACAATGAGCAGTTCTTC.

The chain links TRBV10-3 to TRBJ1-4; D is perhaps TRBD1 (5 bases). CDR3 length: 14 residues. Between the trimmed V and J ends, which lost 10 bases and 8 bases, there was a span of 20 bases. Germline V lookup: CDR1 ENHRY, CDR2 SYGVKD. The CDR3 region has the DNA TGTGCCACCGGGGTCGAGGGGCGCGGGGAAAAACTGTTTTTT. Translation: CATGVEGRGEKLFF.

The genes are TRBV4-2 and TRBJ2-1, with D possibly matching TRBD1 (7 bases). V was clipped by 1 base and J by 6 bases, with 16 bases between them. The CDR3 runs to 16 residues. The germline gives CDR1 LGHNA, CDR2 YNFKEQ. In DNA, the CDR3 is TGTGCCAGCAGCCAAGTACCAGGGGGGCCGGGCAATGAGCAGTTCTTC. It codes for CASSQVPGGPGNEQFF.

V is TRBV24-1 and J is TRBJ2-7, with D perhaps TRBD1 (6 bases). V was cut by 3 bases and J by 2 bases, with 16 bases left in between. The CDR3 covers 16 residues. Germline lookup yields CDR1 KGHDR and CDR2 SFDVKD. The CDR3 is CATSDPQTGYPYEQYF. CDR3 in DNA: TGTGCCACCAGTGATCCGCAAACAGGGTACCCCTACGAGCAGTACTTC.

The chain joins TRBV28 to TRBJ1-5, with 7 nucleotides matching TRBD1. With V trimmed by 11 bases and J by 5 bases, 15 bases remained unmatched. The CDR3 covers 15 residues. CDR1 MDHEN and CDR2 SYDVKM come from the germline V gene. CDR3 nucleotides: TGTGCCTCCAAAGACGGGGGTCAGGGGGATCAGCCCCAGCATTTT. It yields the protein CASKDGGQGDQPQHF.

The V gene is TRBV5-5, the J gene TRBJ2-7, with 8 bases that match TRBD1. There are 16 residues in the CDR3. Germline CDR1 is SGHKS and CDR2 is YYEKEE (reference sequence). Trimming at V came to 0 bases and at J to 6 bases, leaving 11 bases not matched to a gene. The CDR3 DNA reads TGTGCCAGCAGCTTGGATTGGGGACAGGCCTTACGCGAGCAGTACTTC. This translates into CASSLDWGQALREQYF.

The chain has TRBV5-6 and TRBJ2-7, with TRBD1 identical over 7 bases. The V and J ends lost 4 bases and 0 bases, in that order; junction bases with no gene match: 7. Germline CDR1 SGHDT, CDR2 YYEEEE. The CDR3 sequence is 15 residues long. CDR3 in DNA: TGTGCCAGCAGCCCGAGACAGGGAAGCTCCTACGAGCAGTACTTC. Translated: CASSPRQGSSYEQYF. Looking up the rest from reference TRBV5-6 and TRBJ2-7 gives the full variable domain: DAGVTQSPTHLIKTRGQQVTLRCSPKSGHDTVSWYQQALGQGPQFIFQYYEEEERQRGNFPDRFSGHQFPNYSSELNVNALLLGDSALYLCASSPRQGSSYEQYFGPGTRLTVT.

CDR3 DNA sequence: TGTGCCAGCAGCTTATCCGGGACAGGGGGTGAAAAACTGTTTTTT. Translating gives CASSLSGTGGEKLFF. The chain links TRBV11-2 to TRBJ1-4; 11 bases are a match to TRBD1. Germline trimming cut 2 bases from V and 7 bases from J; bases unmatched to any gene: 3. This CDR3 has 15 residues. CDR1 SGHAT and CDR2 FQNNGV come from the germline V gene.

J is TRBJ1-5 and V is TRBV19, with a possible D match to TRBD1 (5 bases). The CDR3 runs 15 residues. Germline V gene lookup returns CDR1 LNHDA and CDR2 SQIVND (reference sequence). V was pared by 3 bases and J by 10 bases, with 19 bases between. The CDR3 loop reads CASSIAGAGIYPQHF. In nucleotides, the CDR3 is TGTGCCAGTAGTATTGCCGGGGCCGGGATATATCCCCAGCATTTT.

The V and J genes are TRBV30 and TRBJ2-7; TRBD1 or TRBD2 may be the D gene (7 bases each). CDR3 length: 13 residues. Trimming removed 8 bases at V and 4 bases at J, with 18 bases between. Per germline, CDR1 GTSNPN and CDR2 SVGIG (reference sequence). CDR3 amino acids: CAGAGRGGYEQYF. DNA of the CDR3: TGTGCCGGGGCGGGCAGGGGGGGTTACGAGCAGTACTTC.

As to this clone: The germline gene is not matched at one end of the junction; a read error may be the cause. This chain connects TRBV7-9 to TRBJ1-2; 9 bases map to TRBD1. The CDR3 has 16 residues. Per the germline V gene, CDR1 is SEHNR and CDR2 is FQNEAQ (reference sequence). DNA for the CDR3: TGTGCCAGCAACTTAGGGACGGGGACAGGGATCGATGGCTACACCTTC. Its translation is CASNLGTGTGIDGYTF.

This clone was picked up one time. The chain recombines TRBV5-8 with TRBJ1-3, with D maybe TRBD1 (6 bases). CDR1 and CDR2 (germline): SGHTS, YDEGEE. The V gene lost 7 bases and the J gene lost 2 bases, with 19 bases spanning the gap. The CDR3 runs to 16 residues. The CDR3 reads CASGTSGGATGNTIYF. As DNA, the CDR3 is TGTGCCAGCGGAACAAGTGGGGGCGCGACTGGAAACACCATATATTTT.